The next 24 T cell receptor beta chains were all read from a single sample in a study of T cell responses to AZD1222 COVID-19 vaccine listed by TCRdb under 2021. The sample's time point, from its label and the paper: baseline before first vaccination. The method was the immunoSEQ multiplex PCR assay. TCRdb re-hosts the immuneACCESS table, in-frame sequences only. Its copies lack some clones; in the studies checked, an unresolved V gene accounts for under half of them, and the cause for the rest is not known. The sample table lists 90,000 to 150,000 clones, approximately 88% of them with a count of one. The leading ten clones occupy approximately 5% of the sample. This sample comprised peripheral blood, obtained on day 0 of AZD1222 vaccination. All receptors derive from an adult in good health.

This rearrangement joins TRBV7-6 to TRBJ1-1; TRBD1 matches at 11 bases. V trimming: 5 bases; J trimming: 6 bases; junction bases outside the gene matches: 11. In germline, CDR1 is SGHVS, CDR2 FNYEAQ. The CDR3 sequence is 16 residues long. Here the CDR3 DNA reads TGTGCCAGCAGCCCCGGGACAGGGGGAGCGGGGGCTGAAGCTTTCTTT. This encodes CASSPGTGGAGAEAFF.

This chain uses TRBV28 with TRBJ2-7; D might be TRBD1 (7 bases). With 4 bases removed from V and 2 bases from J, the gap between germline ends came to 15 bases. CDR3 length equals 15 residues. The germline V gene encodes CDR1 MDHEN and CDR2 SYDVKM. CDR3 amino acids: CASSSLAGQTYEQYF. The CDR3 DNA follows: TGTGCCAGCAGTTCCCTCGCGGGACAGACCTACGAGCAGTACTTC. Full variable domain (remainder filled in from reference TRBV28 and TRBJ2-7): DVKVTQSSRYLVKRTGEKVFLECVQDMDHENMFWYRQDPGLGLRLIYFSYDVKMKEKGDIPEGYSVSREKKERFSLILESASTNQTSMYLCASSSLAGQTYEQYFGPGTRLTVT.

This chain links TRBV18 with TRBJ1-2; D remains unclear. Trimming stripped 2 bases from V and 0 bases from J, with 10 bases between. The CDR3 has 15 amino acids. Germline loops: CDR1 KGHSH, CDR2 LQKENI. In DNA, the CDR3 is TGTGCCAGCTCACCATCGGCGGAACCTAACTATGGCTACACCTTC. This translates into CASSPSAEPNYGYTF.

On this clone: Other DNA sequences in the same sample also yield this CDR3. The chain carries TRBV9 and TRBJ1-1; possible D gene TRBD1, 6 bases. CDR1 and CDR2 (germline): SGDLS, YYNGEE. The CDR3 is 14 residues long. V lost 2 bases, J lost 3 bases, and 11 bases lay in between. The CDR3 DNA follows: TGTGCCAGCAGCGTCACAGGGTCGGACACTGAAGCTTTCTTT. Protein sequence: CASSVTGSDTEAFF.

The rearrangement uses TRBV5-6 and TRBJ2-5; TRBD2 is a possible D gene (6 bases). The CDR3 loop spans 15 amino acids. Trimming cost V 3 bases and J 1 base, with 13 bases left between them. Germline V lookup: CDR1 SGHDT, CDR2 YYEEEE. This CDR3 reads CASSWVAVLQETQYF. CDR3 nucleotide sequence: TGTGCCAGCAGCTGGGTAGCGGTGCTCCAAGAGACCCAGTACTTC.

The V and J genes are TRBV19 and TRBJ1-4, with D unclear. This CDR3 contains 15 residues. The germline V gene has CDR1 LNHDA and CDR2 SQIVND (reference sequence). Trimming left V 5 bases short and J 5 bases short, with 15 bases between. The DNA of the CDR3 is TGTGCCAGTAGTGATGACGGGCCGCCAAATGAAAAACTGTTTTTT. Translation gives CASSDDGPPNEKLFF.

The rearrangement uses TRBV5-1 and TRBJ2-2; unclear D gene. CDR1 and CDR2 from the germline V gene are SGHRS and YFSETQ. CDR3 length: 14 amino acids. The V gene lost 0 bases and the J gene lost 6 bases, with 9 bases spanning the gap. CDR3 nucleotides: TGCGCCAGCAGCTTGGCCGTTGGTTCCGGGGAGCTGTTTTTT. It is translated as CASSLAVGSGELFF.

This chain joins TRBV6-2 or TRBV6-3 and TRBJ1-3, with D unresolved. Germline V CDR1 and CDR2: MNHEY, SVGEGT. The length of the CDR3 is 15 residues. Trimming shortened V by 2 bases and J by 1 base, and 9 bases separated the two germline ends. The CDR3 nucleotides read TGTGCCAGCAGTTACGGCCGATCATCTGGAAACACCATATATTTT. Translating it yields CASSYGRSSGNTIYF.

The chain has TRBV12-3 or TRBV12-4 and TRBJ2-5; no clear D gene. The V gene lost 6 bases and the J gene lost 5 bases, with 10 bases spanning the gap. The CDR3 contains 12 residues. The CDR3 coding sequence is TGTGCCAGCAGAGACGTAGGGGAGACCCAGTACTTC. It translates to CASRDVGETQYF.

The gene calls are TRBV4-1 and TRBJ1-1, with TRBD1 as a possible D gene (5 bases). The germline gives CDR1 MGHRA, CDR2 YSYEKL. The CDR3 loop spans 14 amino acids. V dropped 1 base and J dropped 6 bases, with 12 bases sitting between them. The CDR3 loop reads CASSQGGGKSEAFF. The CDR3 nucleotides read TGCGCCAGCAGCCAAGGTGGGGGGAAATCTGAAGCTTTCTTT.

The chain has TRBV7-2 and TRBJ2-2; 7 bases fit TRBD1. Trimming removed 2 bases from V and 3 bases from J; junction bases left unmatched: 9. Germline lookup yields CDR1 SGHTA and CDR2 FQGNSA. This CDR3 region has 17 residues. The CDR3 protein is CASSLPGQSSYTGELFF. The DNA for the CDR3 is TGTGCCAGCAGCTTACCGGGACAGTCCTCTTACACCGGGGAGCTGTTTTTT.

The genes are TRBV7-2 and TRBJ1-1, with 9 bases aligning to TRBD1. The CDR3 runs 13 residues. Germline CDR1 and CDR2: SGHTA and FQGNSA. After removal of 4 bases from V and 6 bases from J, the junction contained 3 bases not matched to a gene. The CDR3: CASSYRQGAEAFF. The CDR3 coding sequence is TGTGCCAGCAGCTACCGACAGGGGGCTGAAGCTTTCTTT.

The chain uses TRBV6-5 and TRBJ2-7, with a possible D match to TRBD2 (6 bases). This CDR3 region has 14 residues. Germline CDR1 is MNHEY and CDR2 is SVGAGI. The V gene lost 6 bases and the J gene lost 12 bases, with 24 bases spanning the gap. CDR3 loop: CASSGDGGAYFAYF. The CDR3, as DNA: TGTGCCAGCAGCGGGGACGGAGGGGCCTACTTCGCGTACTTC.

The chain recombines TRBV12-3 or TRBV12-4 with TRBJ1-1; D remains ambiguous. This CDR3 is 13 amino acids long. V lost 8 bases to trimming and J lost 2 bases, with 12 bases between them. For the CDR3, the DNA is TGTGCCAGCGGGATGAAAATTAACACTGAAGCTTTCTTT. This encodes CASGMKINTEAFF.

The V call is TRBV7-2, the J call TRBJ1-1, with D perhaps matching TRBD1 (5 bases). This CDR3 is built from 14 residues. CDR1 and CDR2 from the germline V gene are SGHTA and FQGNSA. The V end was cut by 3 bases, the J end by 10 bases, with 18 bases between. The CDR3: CASSFTGRDYVAFF. CDR3 bases: TGTGCCAGCAGCTTTACGGGCAGGGACTATGTAGCTTTCTTT.

The chain recombines TRBV18 with TRBJ2-3; D is ambiguous. The CDR3 spans 15 residues. Trimming took 5 bases from V and 5 from J, leaving 17 bases between them. Germline V gene data show CDR1 as KGHSH and CDR2 as LQKENI. The CDR3 nucleotides read TGTGCCAGCTCAATGTCCGGGCACAGTAGAGATACGCAGTATTTT. Amino acid sequence: CASSMSGHSRDTQYF.

The chain joins TRBV2 to TRBJ1-1; D perhaps matches TRBD1 (6 bases). Trimming removed 3 bases from V and 4 bases from J, with 12 bases in between. The CDR3 sequence is 14 residues long. CDR1 is SNHLY, CDR2 FYNNEI, per germline. The CDR3 sequence: CASSEGAWSTEAFF. The CDR3 DNA is TGTGCCAGCAGTGAGGGGGCATGGAGCACTGAAGCTTTCTTT.

The rearrangement links TRBV10-2 to TRBJ1-6; possibly TRBD1 for D (6 bases). The V end was cut by 2 bases, the J end by 9 bases, with 11 bases between. In germline, CDR1 is WSHSY, CDR2 SAAADI. The CDR3 loop spans 14 amino acids. In nucleotides, the CDR3 is TGCGCCAGCAGTGAGGGGGGGCGGGGTTCACCCCTCCACTTT. Translating it yields CASSEGGRGSPLHF.

The chain is built from TRBV7-2 and TRBJ2-7; D is perhaps TRBD2 (5 bases). V was trimmed by 1 base and J by 3 bases, leaving 13 bases between them. CDR3 length equals 15 residues. Germline-derived CDR1 and CDR2 are SGHTA and FQGNSA. The DNA of the CDR3 is TGTGCCAGCAGCTTAGGGGCGGTGGGAGTCTACGAGCAGTACTTC. It is translated as CASSLGAVGVYEQYF.

V is TRBV5-1 and J is TRBJ1-3; 9 bases agree with TRBD1. V lost 4 bases to trimming and J lost 6 bases; unmatched junction nucleotides: 8. Germline V CDR1 and CDR2: SGHRS, YFSETQ. The CDR3 has 15 amino acids. CDR3 in amino acids: CASSQQGAQENTIYF. CDR3 in DNA: TGCGCCAGCAGCCAACAGGGGGCACAGGAAAACACCATATATTTT.

This clone was observed a handful of times. J is TRBJ2-2 and V is TRBV6-2 or TRBV6-3; D is tentatively TRBD1 or TRBD2 (5 bases each). The CDR3 is 14 residues long. V was cut by 6 bases and J by 3 bases, with 11 bases left in between. CDR1 MNHEY and CDR2 SVGEGT come from the germline V gene. The CDR3 loop is CASSQTGHTGELFF. The CDR3 nucleotides read TGTGCCAGCAGCCAAACGGGGCACACCGGGGAGCTGTTTTTT.

The rearrangement joins TRBV19 to TRBJ1-3; 8 positions agree with TRBD1. This CDR3 spans 14 amino acids. CDR1 and CDR2 from the germline V gene are LNHDA and SQIVND (reference sequence). The CDR3 DNA reads as TGTGCTACAGGGGGACGAAACTCTGGAAACACCATATATTTT. The encoded protein is CATGGRNSGNTIYF.

V usage is TRBV9 and J usage is TRBJ2-7, with unresolved D. Trimming took off 3 bases at V and 6 bases at J, with 22 bases between the two ends. CDR3 length: 16 residues. Germline CDR1 SGDLS, CDR2 YYNGEE. The CDR3 coding sequence is TGTGCCAGCAGCGAAGACGAGACTCCCCCGTTTACCGAGCAGTACTTC. It translates to CASSEDETPPFTEQYF.

V is TRBV23-1 and J is TRBJ1-2; a possible D gene is TRBD1 (5 bases). TRBV23-1 is an ORF for which the function is uncertain. The germline V and J ends were trimmed by 6 bases and 8 bases, with 19 bases remaining between them. This CDR3 comprises 14 residues. CDR3 coding DNA: TGCGCCAGCAGCCCCAGGGAACAGCAAAGAGGCTACACCTTC. Amino acids: CASSPREQQRGYTF.